Below are 30 T cell receptor beta chains sequenced from a single sample in a study of blood T cell repertoires in COVID-19. Only in-frame clones appear in the TCRdb table, and some are missing; sequencing was by immunoSEQ multiplex PCR. In the table there are around 170,000 clones, roughly nine tenths of which are singletons. The sequencing input was peripheral blood. All receptors derive from a man aged 60 to 75 with acute or convalescent COVID-19.

This chain connects TRBV19 to TRBJ1-5; 7 positions agree with TRBD1. Germline V CDR1 and CDR2: LNHDA, SQIVND (reference sequence). The V and J ends lost 7 bases and 5 bases, in that order; junction bases with no gene match: 8. The CDR3 is made up of 14 amino acids. CDR3 in amino acids: CASMNGQVYQPQHF. The CDR3 nucleotides are TGTGCCAGTATGAACGGACAGGTCTATCAGCCCCAGCATTTT.

This chain links TRBV5-1 with TRBJ2-1, with 9 bases lining up with TRBD1. After removal of 4 bases from V and 0 bases from J, the junction contained 2 bases not matched to a gene. Germline V gene data show CDR1 as SGHRS and CDR2 as YFSETQ. This CDR3 spans 15 amino acids. Written as DNA, the CDR3 is TGCGCCAGCAGCGCGGACAGGGGCTCCTACAATGAGCAGTTCTTC. Translated, it gives CASSADRGSYNEQFF.

V is TRBV6-5 and J is TRBJ2-7; 7 nucleotides line up with TRBD1. The CDR3 spans 13 residues. Germline trimming cut 0 bases from V and 5 bases from J; bases unmatched to any gene: 1. CDR1 and CDR2 (germline): MNHEY, SVGAGI. Here the CDR3 DNA reads TGTGCCAGCAGTTACTCGGGACAGAACGAGCAGTACTTC. Translating gives CASSYSGQNEQYF.

This clone has just one count. CDR3 amino acids: CASSSGANYGYTF. Written as DNA, the CDR3 is TGCGCCAGCAGCTCAGGGGCTAACTATGGCTACACCTTC. The chain joins TRBV4-1 to TRBJ1-2; perhaps TRBD1 as D (6 bases). Trimming removed 5 bases from V and 0 bases from J, with 7 bases in between. The CDR3 runs 13 residues. Germline CDR1 reads MGHRA; CDR2 reads YSYEKL.

This clone was detected once. CDR3: CASSSGPDSYEQYF. The CDR3 nucleotides are TGTGCCAGCTCATCTGGGCCAGATTCCTACGAGCAGTACTTC. V usage is TRBV18 and J usage is TRBJ2-7; D unclear. V was clipped by 5 bases and J by 1 base, with 12 bases between them. Germline V lookup: CDR1 KGHSH, CDR2 LQKENI. The length of the CDR3 is 14 residues.

V gene TRBV21-1 combines with J gene TRBJ2-7; whether TRBD1, the table's D call, matches the DNA was not checked. TRBV21-1 is a pseudogene locus. CDR3 length equals 17 residues. CDR3 amino acids: CASSSFKGTRRSYEQYF. The CDR3 nucleotides read TGTGCCAGCAGTAGTTTCAAAGGGACACGCCGATCCTACGAGCAGTACTTC.

The chain uses TRBV6-5 and TRBJ1-1; no definite D call. This CDR3 is built from 13 residues. In germline, CDR1 is MNHEY, CDR2 SVGAGI. Trimming left V 0 bases short and J 3 bases short, with 5 bases between. The DNA of the CDR3 is TGTGCCAGCAGTTACTCCCAGTACACTGAAGCTTTCTTT. Protein: CASSYSQYTEAFF.

The chain carries TRBV30 and TRBJ2-3; 10 bases map to TRBD2. V lost 0 bases and J lost 2; bases outside the gene matches: 2. Germline CDR1 is GTSNPN and CDR2 is SVGIG (reference sequence). The CDR3 has 15 residues. In DNA, the CDR3 is TGTGCCTGGAGTGTTCTAGCGGGGGCCACAGATACGCAGTATTTT. Residues: CAWSVLAGATDTQYF.

CDR3: CASSLGDRGFDYGYTF. DNA for the CDR3: TGTGCCAGCAGCTTAGGGGACAGGGGTTTCGACTATGGCTACACCTTC. This chain uses TRBV7-2 with TRBJ1-2; the match to TRBD1 covers 10 bases. CDR1 is SGHTA, CDR2 FQGNSA, per germline. The J segment lost 3 bases and the V segment lost 1 base, leaving 5 bases of the junction unmatched. This CDR3 has 16 amino acids.

The V and J genes are TRBV27 and TRBJ1-1, with D uncertain. V gave up 5 bases and J gave up 1 base, with 11 bases separating them. The CDR3 consists of 14 residues. Germline CDR1 reads MNHEY; CDR2 reads SMNVEV (reference sequence). CDR3 coding DNA: TGTGCCAGCAGTGGTTCGGTTTCGAACACTGAAGCTTTCTTT. Its protein is CASSGSVSNTEAFF.

The chain has TRBV6-5 and TRBJ1-1; D remains unclear. The CDR3 extends over 15 amino acids. Germline CDR1 reads MNHEY; CDR2 reads SVGAGI. Trimming removed 5 bases at V and 0 bases at J, with 13 bases between. This CDR3 reads CASSPRGGMNTEAFF. The CDR3 DNA reads as TGTGCCAGCAGTCCCCGGGGAGGTATGAACACTGAAGCTTTCTTT.

The chain links TRBV10-2 to TRBJ2-7, with TRBD2 matching over 10 bases. The CDR3 contains 14 residues. Germline CDR1 is WSHSY and CDR2 is SAAADI. The V and J ends lost 8 bases and 6 bases, in that order; junction bases with no gene match: 10. This chain's CDR3 is CASGSSGGSGEQYV. The CDR3 DNA reads as TGCGCCAGCGGTTCTAGCGGGGGATCGGGCGAGCAGTACGTC.

The chain employs TRBV6-1 and TRBJ2-2; TRBD1 matches at 7 bases. This CDR3 region has 16 residues. The V gene's germline CDR1 is MNHNS and CDR2 SASEGT. The V gene end was trimmed by 2 bases and the J gene end by 5 bases; junction bases not matched to a gene: 8. CDR3 sequence (DNA): TGTGCCAGCAGTGAATACGGGACAGCCCCTACCGGGGAGCTGTTTTTT. Its translation is CASSEYGTAPTGELFF.

The chain recombines TRBV12-5 with TRBJ1-1; the match to TRBD1 covers 10 bases. V shed 5 bases, J shed 8 bases, and the junction held 8 bases outside the gene matches. Germline-derived CDR1 and CDR2 are LGHNT and FRNRAP. This CDR3 has 14 amino acids. The CDR3 nucleotides are TGTGCTAGTGGTGGCCCGACAGGGGGCGTAGAAGCTTTCTTT. Amino acid sequence: CASGGPTGGVEAFF.

V gene TRBV30 combines with J gene TRBJ2-4; D possibly corresponds to TRBD2 (6 bases). Germline values: CDR1 GTSNPN, CDR2 SVGIG (reference sequence). Trimming took off 0 bases at V and 7 bases at J, with 10 bases between the two ends. This CDR3 comprises 13 residues. This CDR3 is CAWSVGGANIQYF. The CDR3 nucleotides are TGTGCCTGGAGTGTAGGAGGGGCGAACATTCAGTACTTC. The variable domain in full, completed from reference TRBV30 and TRBJ2-4, reads SQTIHQWPATLVQPVGSPLSLECTVEGTSNPNLYWYRQAAGRGLQLLFYSVGIGQISSEVPQNLSASRPQDRQFILSSKKLLLSDSGFYLCAWSVGGANIQYFGAGTRLSVL.

The chain links TRBV18 to TRBJ1-2, with 12 bases lining up with TRBD1. Germline V CDR1 and CDR2: KGHSH, LQKENI. This CDR3 has 16 residues. The V and J ends lost 4 bases and 4 bases, in that order; junction bases with no gene match: 7. CDR3 sequence reads: CASSLKGQGAFYGYTF. The CDR3 nucleotides are TGTGCCAGCTCACTAAAGGGACAGGGGGCATTCTATGGCTACACCTTC.

V usage is TRBV13 and J usage is TRBJ2-2; TRBD1 agrees at 9 bases. The CDR3 loop spans 14 amino acids. Germline V gene sequence: CDR1 PRHDT, CDR2 FYEKMQ (reference sequence). With V trimmed by 11 bases and J by 6 bases, 10 bases remained unmatched. CDR3 sequence: CASGQGSEAGELFF. The DNA for the CDR3 is TGTGCCTCCGGACAGGGGAGTGAAGCCGGGGAGCTGTTTTTT.

The chain employs TRBV2 and TRBJ1-2; 9 bases line up with TRBD1. V gave up 4 bases and J gave up 8 bases; unmatched junction bases: 5. Germline CDR1 and CDR2: SNHLY and FYNNEI. CDR3 length equals 13 residues. CDR3 DNA: TGTGCCAGCAGTGGTAACAGGGGGCAGGGCTACACCTTC. Amino acids: CASSGNRGQGYTF. Together with reference TRBV2 and TRBJ1-2, the CDR3 gives the full variable domain: EPEVTQTPSHQVTQMGQEVILRCVPISNHLYFYWYRQILGQKVEFLVSFYNNEISEKSEIFDDQFSVERPDGSNFTLKIRSTKLEDSAMYFCASSGNRGQGYTFGSGTRLTVV.

The chain employs TRBV6-1 and TRBJ1-2, with TRBD1 matching 11 bases. This CDR3 contains 14 residues. V shed 5 bases and J 7 bases; nucleotides not matched to a gene: 6. In germline, CDR1 is MNHNS, CDR2 SASEGT. CDR3 region: CASSLGTGGPGYTF. CDR3 DNA sequence: TGTGCCAGCAGTTTAGGGACAGGGGGTCCTGGCTACACCTTC.

This clone was detected once. The chain links TRBV6-2 or TRBV6-3 to TRBJ2-5; 7 bases agree with TRBD1. Germline lookup yields CDR1 MNHEY and CDR2 SVGEGT. The CDR3 loop spans 14 amino acids. The V gene end was trimmed by 5 bases and the J gene end by 2 bases; junction bases not matched to a gene: 5. The CDR3 DNA reads as TGTGCCAGCAGTCGAGAGGGACAGCAAGAGACCCAGTACTTC. Encoded protein: CASSREGQQETQYF.

The V call is TRBV5-1, the J call TRBJ2-7; unclear D gene. Germline CDR1 and CDR2: SGHRS and YFSETQ. The V gene lost 5 bases and the J gene lost 0 bases, with 12 bases spanning the gap. The CDR3 covers 14 residues. In DNA form, the CDR3 reads TGCGCCAGCAGATCCGCGGTGAGCTCCTACGAGCAGTACTTC. Protein: CASRSAVSSYEQYF.

This clone was detected only a few times. The chain couples TRBV19 to TRBJ1-5, with D maybe TRBD1 (5 bases). This CDR3 comprises 13 residues. Germline loops: CDR1 LNHDA, CDR2 SQIVND (reference sequence). V was trimmed by 6 bases and J by 3 bases, leaving 9 bases between them. The CDR3 DNA follows: TGTGCCAGTAGCGGGGGGTCCAATCAGCCCCAGCATTTT. Its translation: CASSGGSNQPQHF.

Comment on this clone: At one of its ends the junction is not consistent with the germline gene, which may arise from a read error. This chain joins TRBV20-1 and TRBJ1-2; TRBD1 matches at 8 bases. Germline CDR1 is DFQATT and CDR2 is SNEGSKA (reference sequence). CDR3 length: 15 amino acids. The CDR3 here is CSPSPGQGGEEGYTF. CDR3 in DNA: TGCAGTCCTAGTCCAGGACAGGGAGGAGAGGAAGGCTACACCTTC.

The V gene is TRBV11-3, the J gene TRBJ1-1; D is unresolved. Germline V gives CDR1 SGHNT, CDR2 YENEEA. The V end was cut by 4 bases, the J end by 1 base, with 7 bases between. The CDR3 length is 13 residues. The CDR3 nucleotides are TGTGCCAGCAGCTATTCACAGAACACTGAAGCTTTCTTT. This gives the protein CASSYSQNTEAFF.

This rearrangement joins TRBV27 to TRBJ1-1, with 9 bases identical to TRBD1. V lost 5 bases to trimming and J lost 4 bases; unmatched junction nucleotides: 5. This CDR3 contains 14 residues. CDR1 is MNHEY, CDR2 SMNVEV, per germline (reference sequence). In DNA form, the CDR3 reads TGTGCCAGCAGTCTACAGGGGGCGACCACTGAAGCTTTCTTT. Its translation is CASSLQGATTEAFF.

The J gene is TRBJ1-5, the V gene TRBV5-5; the D gene is possibly TRBD1 (6 bases). Germline V CDR1 and CDR2: SGHKS, YYEKEE (reference sequence). This CDR3 is built from 15 residues. V shed 0 bases and J shed 2 bases, with 9 bases lying between them. CDR3 in DNA: TGTGCCAGCAGCTTGGTTCAGGGGCGCAATCAGCCCCAGCATTTT. This codes for CASSLVQGRNQPQHF.

V usage is TRBV19 and J usage is TRBJ2-5, with 7 bases lining up with TRBD1. The CDR3 totals 13 residues. With V trimmed by 3 bases and J by 4 bases, 2 bases remained unmatched. Germline loops: CDR1 LNHDA, CDR2 SQIVND (reference sequence). CDR3 DNA: TGTGCCAGTAGTATGAACAGGGGAGAGACCCAGTACTTC. Encoded protein: CASSMNRGETQYF.

The V call is TRBV6-2 or TRBV6-3, the J call TRBJ1-5; D ambiguous. The CDR3 totals 16 residues. Germline loops: CDR1 MNHEY, CDR2 SVGEGT. V was trimmed by 0 bases and J by 2 bases, leaving 11 bases between them. DNA for the CDR3: TGTGCCAGCAGTTACTCCGTTGAGAGTGGCAATCAGCCCCAGCATTTT. This encodes CASSYSVESGNQPQHF.

This clone has more than one count but fewer than ten. V gene TRBV5-4 combines with J gene TRBJ2-7; 8 positions match TRBD1. The CDR3 consists of 13 residues. Germline V gene sequence: CDR1 SGHNT, CDR2 YYREEE (reference sequence). The ends lost 0 bases at V and 6 bases at J; junction bases unmatched: 2. The chain's CDR3 is CASSLAGGSEQYV. The CDR3 region has the DNA TGTGCCAGCAGCTTGGCAGGGGGCAGCGAGCAGTACGTC.

The V and J genes are TRBV2 and TRBJ1-2, with 7 nucleotides matching TRBD1. Germline V CDR1 and CDR2: SNHLY, FYNNEI. V trimming: 5 bases; J trimming: 4 bases; junction bases outside the gene matches: 4. This CDR3 region has 13 residues. CDR3 DNA: TGTGCCAGCAGTTACAGGGGATCCTATGGCTACACCTTC. This translates into CASSYRGSYGYTF.